Listed here are 8 T cell receptor beta chains from one sample, sequenced in a study of CD8 T cells in ankylosing spondylitis. TCRdb reanalysed the 5' RACE reads using MiXCR and keeps one entry per CDR3 protein. The sample shows over 100,000 distinct CDR3 sequences, 11% of them seen only once. The sample was blood, either unsorted or a sorted T cell fraction (not recorded which). These receptors all stem from a female donor with ankylosing spondylitis or in good health (not recorded which).

This clonotype was picked up many times. The V gene is TRBV7-2, the J gene TRBJ2-3; D is perhaps TRBD1 or TRBD2 (6 bases each). Germline V lookup: CDR1 SGHTA, CDR2 FQGNSA. V was pared by 4 bases and J by 0 bases, with 17 bases between. The CDR3 contains 17 residues. The DNA of the CDR3 is TGTGCCAGCAGCTGGGGGCTACTAGGGACTAGCACAGATACGCAGTATTTT. Its translation is CASSWGLLGTSTDTQYF.

The gene calls are TRBV2 and TRBJ1-1; D uncertain. The germline V and J ends were trimmed by 5 bases and 2 bases, with 6 bases remaining between them. CDR1 and CDR2 from the germline V gene are SNHLY and FYNNEI. The CDR3 loop spans 12 amino acids. CDR3 sequence reads: CASSKENTEAFF. The CDR3 DNA reads as TGTGCCAGCAGTAAAGAAAACACTGAAGCTTTCTTT.

The sample holds many counts of this clonotype. J is TRBJ2-1 and V is TRBV20-1; 11 bases agree with TRBD2. The CDR3 loop spans 15 amino acids. Trimming took 3 bases from V and 5 from J; bases not matched to a gene: 6. Germline V gene lookup returns CDR1 DFQATT and CDR2 SNEGSKA (reference sequence). CDR3 in DNA: TGCAGTGCTAGTCCACAGACTAGCGGGAACAATGAGCAGTTCTTC. This translates into CSASPQTSGNNEQFF.

A word on this clonotype: A read error may explain this, as a much larger clone is one base away. The V call is TRBV7-2, the J call TRBJ2-7; D tentatively reads TRBD1 or TRBD2 (5 bases each). This CDR3 has 15 amino acids. The germline CDR1 and CDR2 sequences are SGHTA and FQGNSA. In nucleotides, the CDR3 is TGTGCCGGCAGCTTAAGGGGCCAAGAGGGTTACGAGCAGTACTTC. This translates into CAGSLRGQEGYEQYF.

This clonotype was observed many times. The chain joins TRBV28 to TRBJ1-3, with a possible D match to TRBD1 (5 bases). Germline loops: CDR1 MDHEN, CDR2 SYDVKM. CDR3 length: 15 residues. Trimming took 3 bases from V and 8 from J, leaving 17 bases between them. The CDR3 spells CASSLFSGGLDTIYF. Here the CDR3 DNA reads TGTGCCAGCAGTTTGTTCTCGGGGGGGTTGGACACCATATATTTT.

This clonotype came up a few times. The gene calls are TRBV5-1 and TRBJ2-7, with 9 bases fitting TRBD2. The CDR3 is 15 residues long. Germline trimming cut 2 bases from V and 6 bases from J; bases unmatched to any gene: 9. Germline loops: CDR1 SGHRS, CDR2 YFSETQ. In nucleotides, the CDR3 is TGCGCCAGCAGCTTTAGCGGGAGAGGTTTCGGCGAGCAGTACTTC. Amino acid sequence: CASSFSGRGFGEQYF.

This clonotype showed up many times. V gene TRBV11-3 combines with J gene TRBJ2-3; D call uncertain. CDR3 size: 13 residues. Deletions cut 5 bases from V and 3 bases from J, with 9 bases between. Germline loops: CDR1 SGHNT, CDR2 YENEEA. The CDR3 bases are TGTGCCAGCAGCCCCCCGGGTACAGATACGCAGTATTTT. Protein: CASSPPGTDTQYF.

This clonotype was recorded at least ten times. The genes are TRBV12-3 or TRBV12-4 and TRBJ2-7, with D unresolved. V was cut by 2 bases and J by 0 bases, with 11 bases left in between. This CDR3 has 15 residues. CDR3 DNA sequence: TGTGCCAGCAGTTTACTGGCAGGTCGCTCCTACGAGCAGTACTTC. Its protein product is CASSLLAGRSYEQYF.